Below are 5 T cell receptor beta chains sequenced from a single sample in a study of blood T cell repertoires in COVID-19. Libraries were prepared by immunoSEQ multiplex PCR; TCRdb keeps only in-frame clonotypes and omits some of them. The sample carries about 110,000 clones, 70% to 85% recorded once. The sequenced sample was peripheral blood. The receptors derive from a woman aged 40 to 55 with acute or convalescent COVID-19.

The rearrangement joins TRBV5-1 to TRBJ1-2; D is possibly TRBD1 (5 bases). The CDR3 spans 15 residues. CDR1 SGHRS and CDR2 YFSETQ come from the germline V gene. The V and J ends lost 0 bases and 7 bases respectively, with 16 bases between them. As DNA, the CDR3 is TGCGCCAGCAGCTTGGAAGCAGGTCCAAGGGGTGGCTACACCTTC. It yields the protein CASSLEAGPRGGYTF.

The chain joins TRBV18 to TRBJ1-3; D unclear. Germline values: CDR1 KGHSH, CDR2 LQKENI. This CDR3 is built from 17 residues. V was shortened by 3 bases and J by 0 bases, with 15 bases between the two germline ends. CDR3 coding DNA: TGTGCCAGCTCACCGCTTCAGGTCGCCAGCTCTGGAAACACCATATATTTT. Translated: CASSPLQVASSGNTIYF.

This chain links TRBV12-3 or TRBV12-4 with TRBJ1-4, with unresolved D. The CDR3 extends over 12 amino acids. Trimming left V 3 bases short and J 8 bases short, with 7 bases between. CDR3 residues: CASSFREEKLFF. CDR3 DNA: TGTGCCAGCAGTTTCCGGGAGGAAAAACTGTTTTTT.

The gene calls are TRBV10-3 and TRBJ2-7, with 11 bases that match TRBD2. Germline V gene data show CDR1 as ENHRY and CDR2 as SYGVKD. The V and J ends lost 10 bases and 3 bases, in that order; junction bases with no gene match: 5. There are 13 residues in the CDR3. The CDR3 sequence is CATNLAGGYEQYF. CDR3 DNA: TGTGCCACTAATCTAGCGGGGGGCTACGAGCAGTACTTC.

This chain joins TRBV29-1 and TRBJ1-5; 8 bases are a match to TRBD1. Germline V gives CDR1 SQVTM, CDR2 ANQGSEA. V shed 7 bases, J shed 2 bases, and the junction held 4 bases outside the gene matches. The CDR3 is 13 residues long. CDR3 nucleotides: TGCAGCGCTGGACAGGGACGCAATCAGCCCCAGCATTTT. It specifies CSAGQGRNQPQHF.